Listed below are T cell receptor beta chains from one sample, sequenced in a study of cytomegalovirus exposure and HLA in healthy donors. Measured with immunoSEQ multiplex PCR; TCRdb has only the in-frame clones, and not every one. The sample gives 45,000 to 60,000 clones, around three quarters of which show up once; around 8.1% is in the top ten. The sequencing input was PBMCs. Receptors were obtained from a young man in good health and CMV-seropositive. The CDR3 runs from the conserved cysteine through the conserved F or W. A D gene is named only where the DNA matches it firmly. The size entry is marked missing in some rows and otherwise reads once, few, many or a size class.

v_gene: TRBV6-1
d_gene: TRBD1
j_gene: TRBJ1-5
abundance: NA
CDR3aa: CASAGQGIGNQPQHF
CDR3nt: TGTGCCAGCGCGGGACAGGGAATAGGCAATCAGCCCCAGCATTTT

v_gene: TRBV5-4
d_gene: TRBD1
j_gene: TRBJ2-7
abundance: NA
CDR3aa: CASSRDREHEQYF
CDR3nt: TGTGCCAGCAGCCGGGACAGGGAACACGAGCAGTACTTC

v_gene: TRBV7-7
d_gene: TRBD1
j_gene: TRBJ2-2
abundance: NA
CDR3aa: CASSSSRGPTGELFF
CDR3nt: TGTGCCAGCAGCTCGAGCAGGGGGCCTACCGGGGAGCTGTTTTTT

v_gene: TRBV18
d_gene: TRBD1
j_gene: TRBJ1-2
abundance: once
CDR3aa: CASSPDGTVYGYTF
CDR3nt: TGTGCCAGCTCACCGGACGGGACAGTTTATGGCTACACCTTC

v_gene: TRBV11-2
d_gene: TRBD2
j_gene: TRBJ2-3
abundance: NA
CDR3aa: CASSLSGGTDTQYF
CDR3nt: TGTGCCAGCAGCCTGAGCGGGGGCACAGATACGCAGTATTTT

v_gene: TRBV28
d_gene: TRBD2
j_gene: TRBJ2-3
abundance: NA
CDR3aa: CASSDGGLADGTDTQYF
CDR3nt: TGTGCCAGCAGCGATGGCGGACTAGCCGATGGCACAGATACGCAGTATTTT

v_gene: TRBV27
d_gene: NA
j_gene: TRBJ1-1
abundance: few
CDR3aa: CASSPRPGTEAFF
CDR3nt: TGTGCCAGCAGTCCGAGGCCTGGGACTGAAGCTTTCTTT

v_gene: TRBV11-2
d_gene: TRBD1
j_gene: TRBJ1-6
abundance: NA
CDR3aa: CASRIAHRGRNSPLHF
CDR3nt: TGTGCCAGCAGAATAGCGCACAGGGGACGTAATTCACCCCTCCACTTT

v_gene: TRBV6-4
d_gene: NA
j_gene: TRBJ2-3
abundance: few
CDR3aa: CASSEGGGVTDTQYF
CDR3nt: TGTGCCAGCAGTGAAGGGGGGGGAGTCACAGATACGCAGTATTTT

v_gene: TRBV5-1
d_gene: NA
j_gene: TRBJ2-5
abundance: NA
CDR3aa: CASGGGPGGETQYF
CDR3nt: TGCGCCAGCGGAGGGGGGCCGGGGGGAGAGACCCAGTACTTC

v_gene: TRBV27
d_gene: NA
j_gene: TRBJ1-2
abundance: NA
CDR3aa: CASSSLISGLGYGYTF
CDR3nt: TGTGCCAGCAGTTCCCTTATCTCGGGACTAGGCTATGGCTACACCTTC

v_gene: TRBV7-9
d_gene: TRBD2
j_gene: TRBJ2-3
abundance: NA
CDR3aa: CAYPAGGGTDTQYF
CDR3nt: TGTGCCTACCCAGCGGGGGGTGGCACAGATACGCAGTATTTT

v_gene: TRBV6-5
d_gene: NA
j_gene: TRBJ2-7
abundance: NA
CDR3aa: CASRESGEQYF
CDR3nt: TGTGCCAGCAGAGAATCGGGAGAGCAGTACTTC

v_gene: TRBV6-5
d_gene: NA
j_gene: TRBJ2-1
abundance: NA
CDR3aa: CASSQGYEQFF
CDR3nt: TGTGCCAGCAGTCAGGGTTATGAGCAGTTCTTC

v_gene: TRBV5-1
d_gene: TRBD2
j_gene: TRBJ2-5
abundance: NA
CDR3aa: CASSLFGGDQETQYF
CDR3nt: TGCGCCAGCAGCTTGTTCGGGGGGGACCAAGAGACCCAGTACTTC

v_gene: TRBV4-1
d_gene: TRBD1
j_gene: TRBJ2-7
abundance: few
CDR3aa: CASSQAMWTGSSYEQYF
CDR3nt: TGCGCCAGCAGCCAAGCGATGTGGACAGGAAGCTCCTACGAGCAGTACTTC

v_gene: TRBV2
d_gene: NA
j_gene: TRBJ1-5
abundance: NA
CDR3aa: CASSETQGQPQHF
CDR3nt: TGTGCCAGCAGTGAGACCCAGGGTCAGCCCCAGCATTTT

v_gene: TRBV30
d_gene: NA
j_gene: TRBJ1-1
abundance: NA
CDR3aa: CAWNKGSITEAFF
CDR3nt: TGTGCCTGGAACAAGGGGTCGATCACTGAAGCTTTCTTT

v_gene: TRBV30
d_gene: TRBD1
j_gene: TRBJ1-2
abundance: NA
CDR3aa: CAWRAGGDYGYTF
CDR3nt: TGTGCCTGGAGGGCAGGGGGTGACTATGGCTACACCTTC

v_gene: TRBV9
d_gene: NA
j_gene: TRBJ2-6
abundance: NA
CDR3aa: CASGGQGGGSGANVLTF
CDR3nt: TGTGCCAGCGGGGGCCAAGGGGGAGGGTCTGGGGCCAACGTCCTGACTTTC

v_gene: TRBV4-1
d_gene: TRBD2
j_gene: TRBJ2-7
abundance: NA
CDR3aa: CASSPGWQGLPEQYF
CDR3nt: TGCGCCAGCAGCCCGGGGTGGCAGGGACTACCCGAGCAGTACTTC

v_gene: TRBV15
d_gene: TRBD1
j_gene: TRBJ1-2
abundance: NA
CDR3aa: CATSPVSGTALYGYTF
CDR3nt: TGTGCCACCAGCCCTGTCTCCGGGACAGCCCTCTATGGCTACACCTTC

v_gene: TRBV7-3
d_gene: TRBD1
j_gene: TRBJ1-1
abundance: NA
CDR3aa: CASSLGTGGGDTEAFF
CDR3nt: TGTGCCAGCAGCCTTGGGACAGGGGGAGGAGACACTGAAGCTTTCTTT

v_gene: TRBV7-9
d_gene: NA
j_gene: TRBJ2-7
abundance: NA
CDR3aa: CASSSLSSYEQYF
CDR3nt: TGTGCCAGCAGCTCCCTTAGCTCCTACGAGCAGTACTTC

v_gene: TRBV6-1
d_gene: NA
j_gene: TRBJ1-5
abundance: NA
CDR3aa: CASRRSNQPQHF
CDR3nt: TGTGCCAGCAGGCGGTCCAATCAGCCCCAGCATTTT